The text below deals with one TCR beta chain. The sample belongs to a study of T cell responses to AZD1222 COVID-19 vaccine. Sequenced by immunoSEQ multiplex PCR; TCRdb stores in-frame clones only, minus some. Found here are some 200,000 clones, around 94% of them singletons; the top ten hold around 1.7%. Trimming took off 2 bases at V and 2 bases at J, with 9 bases between the two ends. Germline values: CDR1 MNHNS, CDR2 SASEGT. The CDR3 totals 14 residues. The starting material was peripheral blood, obtained 28 days after the second dose of the MenACWY control vaccine. The gene calls are TRBV6-1 and TRBJ1-2; tentatively, D is TRBD1 (6 bases). This sequence originates from an adult who received the MenACWY meningococcal vaccine as a control. CDR3 in amino acids: CASSERQANYGYTF. The CDR3 nucleotides are TGTGCCAGCAGTGAAAGACAGGCAAACTATGGCTACACCTTC.